Listed here are 27 T cell receptor beta chains from one sample, sequenced in a study of blood T cell repertoires in COVID-19. Using immunoSEQ multiplex PCR, the repertoire was profiled, and TCRdb retains in-frame clones only, with some absent. The sample has about 130,000 clones, around nine tenths seen once. Sequenced input: peripheral blood. The receptors come from a woman in her 70s with COVID-19, enrolled during active disease.

V usage is TRBV7-2 and J usage is TRBJ1-3; D uncertain. This CDR3 is built from 16 residues. Germline CDR1 reads SGHTA; CDR2 reads FQGNSA. V was clipped by 3 bases and J by 0 bases, with 12 bases between them. The CDR3 here is CASSFVGTSSGNTIYF. The DNA for the CDR3 is TGTGCCAGCAGCTTTGTGGGTACTAGCTCTGGAAACACCATATATTTT.

V usage is TRBV2 and J usage is TRBJ1-6; D might be TRBD1 (6 bases). Germline loops: CDR1 SNHLY, CDR2 FYNNEI. V was pared by 6 bases and J by 8 bases, with 14 bases between. This CDR3 is 14 amino acids long. The CDR3 DNA reads as TGTGCCAGCAGGAGGGGGATCTCCGATTCACCCCTCCACTTT. Amino acids: CASRRGISDSPLHF.

This clone was seen a handful of times. The rearrangement links TRBV30 to TRBJ2-5; 9 positions match TRBD1. Trimming at V came to 7 bases and at J to 2 bases, leaving 2 bases not matched to a gene. This CDR3 contains 12 residues. Germline CDR1 and CDR2: GTSNPN and SVGIG (reference sequence). CDR3 in DNA: TGTGCCTTCGACAGGGGGCAAGAGACCCAGTACTTC. Encoded protein: CAFDRGQETQYF.

The genes are TRBV6-5 and TRBJ1-2; no clear D gene. CDR1 MNHEY and CDR2 SVGAGI come from the germline V gene. The length of the CDR3 is 12 residues. Trimming took off 10 bases at V and 4 bases at J, with 13 bases between the two ends. The CDR3 nucleotides read TGTGCCACCGATCACCGGGTCTATGGCTACACCTTC. This codes for CATDHRVYGYTF.

V is TRBV9 and J is TRBJ2-1; 9 positions match TRBD2. Germline-derived CDR1 and CDR2 are SGDLS and YYNGEE. V gave up 0 bases and J gave up 6 bases; unmatched junction bases: 4. The CDR3 covers 15 residues. The CDR3 region has the DNA TGTGCCAGCAGCGTAGGGGTAGCGGGGGTCAATGAGCAGTTCTTC. This sequence encodes CASSVGVAGVNEQFF. Using reference TRBV9 and TRBJ2-1 for the parts outside the CDR3, the full variable domain is DSGVTQTPKHLITATGQRVTLRCSPRSGDLSVYWYQQSLDQGLQFLIQYYNGEERAKGNILERFSAQQFPDLHSELNLSSLELGDSALYFCASSVGVAGVNEQFFGPGTRLTVL.

This chain connects TRBV7-9 to TRBJ1-2, with TRBD1 identical over 12 bases. This CDR3 has 15 amino acids. V lost 6 bases to trimming and J lost 2 bases; unmatched junction nucleotides: 4. Germline CDR1 SEHNR, CDR2 FQNEAQ (reference sequence). This CDR3 reads CASSSGTGGNYGYTF. In DNA, the CDR3 is TGTGCCAGCAGTTCAGGGACAGGGGGCAACTATGGCTACACCTTC. Filled out from reference TRBV7-9 and TRBJ1-2, the complete variable domain reads DTGVSQNPRHKITKRGQNVTFRCDPISEHNRLYWYRQTLGQGPEFLTYFQNEAQLEKSRLLSDRFSAERPKGSFSTLEIQRTEQGDSAMYLCASSSGTGGNYGYTFGSGTRLTVV.

The J gene is TRBJ1-5, the V gene TRBV2; D uncertain. The ends were cut back, 3 bases at V and 7 bases at J, with 10 bases in the middle. The germline CDR1 and CDR2 sequences are SNHLY and FYNNEI. There are 13 residues in the CDR3. Here the CDR3 reads CASSDLAGQPQHF. CDR3 DNA: TGTGCCAGCAGTGACCTAGCGGGACAGCCCCAGCATTTT. Based on the CDR3 plus reference TRBV2 and TRBJ1-5, the full variable domain is EPEVTQTPSHQVTQMGQEVILRCVPISNHLYFYWYRQILGQKVEFLVSFYNNEISEKSEIFDDQFSVERPDGSNFTLKIRSTKLEDSAMYFCASSDLAGQPQHFGDGTRLSIL.

The chain combines TRBV6-1 with TRBJ1-2, with 7 bases identical to TRBD1. The germline V gene has CDR1 MNHNS and CDR2 SASEGT. This CDR3 has 17 amino acids. J was trimmed by 3 bases and V by 0 bases; bases with no gene match: 10. The CDR3 spells CASSEATGQYLHYGYTF. The CDR3 bases are TGTGCCAGCAGTGAAGCGACAGGGCAGTATCTACACTATGGCTACACCTTC.

Details on this clone: At one of its ends the junction is not consistent with the germline gene, which may arise from a read error. CDR3 residues: CASSRGLANTGELFF. As DNA, the CDR3 is TGTGCCAGCAGCCGCGGCCTAGCGAATACCGGGGAGCTGTTTTTT. The rearrangement uses TRBV5-4 and TRBJ2-2, with a tentative D call TRBD2 (6 bases). The germline V gene has CDR1 SGHNT and CDR2 YYREEE (reference sequence). This CDR3 is 15 amino acids long.

The chain joins TRBV7-9 to TRBJ1-4, with D tentatively TRBD1 (5 bases). V dropped 5 bases and J dropped 7 bases, with 20 bases sitting between them. The CDR3 totals 16 residues. The germline V gene encodes CDR1 SEHNR and CDR2 FQNEAQ (reference sequence). CDR3 nucleotides: TGTGCCAGCAGCCCCTCGTGGCGGGGCGGGGGTGAAAAACTGTTTTTT. This sequence encodes CASSPSWRGGGEKLFF.

The CDR3 DNA reads TGCGCCAGCAACAAGGCCAGGGGGCTCAGTCAGCCCCAGCATTTT. Translation gives CASNKARGLSQPQHF. The chain recombines TRBV10-1 with TRBJ1-5; 8 bases are a match to TRBD1. CDR3 length equals 15 residues. The V gene's germline CDR1 is WNHNN and CDR2 SYGVQD (reference sequence). V gave up 7 bases and J gave up 6 bases; unmatched junction bases: 11.

The rearrangement uses TRBV12-3 or TRBV12-4 and TRBJ2-7; 7 bases agree with TRBD1. The CDR3 has 13 amino acids. Germline trimming cut 2 bases from V and 6 bases from J; bases unmatched to any gene: 4. The CDR3 loop reads CASSLRGPGEQYF. The CDR3 bases are TGTGCCAGCAGTTTAAGGGGGCCTGGCGAGCAGTACTTC.

This clone was recorded once. The chain employs TRBV27 and TRBJ1-6; D unresolved. This CDR3 contains 15 residues. Germline-derived CDR1 and CDR2 are MNHEY and SMNVEV (reference sequence). V was trimmed by 5 bases and J by 6 bases, leaving 14 bases between them. This chain's CDR3 is CASSPRPQSNSPLHF. The CDR3 region has the DNA TGTGCCAGCAGTCCCCGACCACAGAGTAATTCACCCCTCCACTTT.

This chain connects TRBV2 to TRBJ1-4; 7 bases line up with TRBD1. Germline V lookup: CDR1 SNHLY, CDR2 FYNNEI. V was pared by 7 bases and J by 6 bases, with 14 bases of the junction left unmatched. This CDR3 has 16 residues. CDR3 DNA sequence: TGTGCCAGCACCTTCCAGGTCGGGACAGCGGATGAAAAACTGTTTTTT. Amino acid sequence: CASTFQVGTADEKLFF.

The J gene is TRBJ2-7, the V gene TRBV3-1 (or the pseudogene TRBV3-2); D remains unclear. The CDR3 sequence is 11 residues long. Per the germline V gene, CDR1 is LGHDT and CDR2 is YNNKEL (reference sequence). Trimming shortened V by 4 bases and J by 4 bases, and 5 bases separated the two germline ends. The CDR3 protein is CASSRLYEQYF. The CDR3 DNA reads TGTGCCAGCAGCCGACTGTACGAGCAGTACTTC.

J is TRBJ1-3 and V is TRBV5-1, with a tentative D call TRBD1 (6 bases). The germline V and J ends were trimmed by 4 bases and 0 bases, with 14 bases remaining between them. The CDR3 consists of 16 residues. Germline V lookup: CDR1 SGHRS, CDR2 YFSETQ. In DNA form, the CDR3 reads TGCGCCAGCAGCGCCGGGGACAAACACTCTGGAAACACCATATATTTT. It specifies CASSAGDKHSGNTIYF.

The rearrangement joins TRBV20-1 to TRBJ2-1; tentative D call: TRBD1 (5 bases). CDR3 length equals 11 residues. Between the trimmed V and J ends, which lost 4 bases and 11 bases, there was a span of 12 bases. Per the germline V gene, CDR1 is DFQATT and CDR2 is SNEGSKA (reference sequence). CDR3 residues: CSANTQGKQFF. The CDR3 DNA follows: TGCAGTGCTAACACTCAGGGTAAGCAGTTCTTC.

The chain combines TRBV3-1 (or the pseudogene TRBV3-2) with TRBJ2-5; 11 positions agree with TRBD2. J lost 5 bases, V lost 3 bases, and 5 bases had no gene match. The CDR3 spans 15 residues. Per the germline V gene, CDR1 is LGHDT and CDR2 is YNNKEL (reference sequence). The CDR3: CASSHSGGAGETQYF. Here the CDR3 DNA reads TGTGCCAGCAGCCATAGCGGGGGGGCCGGGGAGACCCAGTACTTC.

The chain carries TRBV10-3 and TRBJ2-7; 7 nucleotides align to TRBD1. This CDR3 has 18 amino acids. J lost 6 bases, V lost 11 bases, and 28 bases had no gene match. In germline, CDR1 is ENHRY, CDR2 SYGVKD. Written as DNA, the CDR3 is TGTGCCGCCCTGGGACAGACTCGACCTCCCAGCTCCGTATCCGAGCAGTACTTC. Translated, it gives CAALGQTRPPSSVSEQYF.

This clone was seen just once. V and J are TRBV29-1 and TRBJ2-1; D gene ambiguous. Germline assignment: CDR1 SQVTM and CDR2 ANQGSEA. The CDR3 spans 14 residues. V was pared by 3 bases and J by 0 bases, with 9 bases between. CDR3 sequence reads: CSVEQNPSYNEQFF. DNA for the CDR3: TGCAGCGTTGAGCAGAATCCCTCCTACAATGAGCAGTTCTTC.

This chain joins TRBV7-2 and TRBJ1-3; D not certain. The CDR3 runs to 15 residues. Germline-derived CDR1 and CDR2 are SGHTA and FQGNSA. V lost 5 bases, J lost 4 bases, and 15 bases lay in between. Written as DNA, the CDR3 is TGTGCCAGCAGCCCAATGCGACGAGGAGGAAACACCATATATTTT. Translated, it gives CASSPMRRGGNTIYF.

V usage is TRBV20-1 and J usage is TRBJ2-7; 11 positions match TRBD2. The CDR3 has 16 residues. Germline CDR1 and CDR2: DFQATT and SNEGSKA (reference sequence). Trimming at V came to 3 bases and at J to 1 base, leaving 8 bases not matched to a gene. The CDR3 nucleotides read TGCAGTGCTAGTTGGCTAGCGGGGGGCCGGTCCTACGAGCAGTACTTC. Translation gives CSASWLAGGRSYEQYF.

J is TRBJ1-5 and V is TRBV7-9; D is possibly TRBD1 (6 bases). V lost 6 bases to trimming and J lost 5 bases, with 17 bases between them. The CDR3 is 15 amino acids. The germline V gene has CDR1 SEHNR and CDR2 FQNEAQ (reference sequence). The CDR3 sequence: CASSLVGGFDQPQHF. The CDR3 DNA is TGTGCCAGCAGTCTTGTAGGGGGTTTTGATCAGCCCCAGCATTTT.

The genes are TRBV18 and TRBJ1-3, with D perhaps TRBD1 (6 bases). Trimming shortened V by 4 bases and J by 2 bases, and 15 bases separated the two germline ends. The V gene's germline CDR1 is KGHSH and CDR2 LQKENI. The CDR3 loop spans 16 amino acids. The CDR3 DNA is TGTGCCAGCTCACGAGCACCCGGGACAACTGGAAACACCATATATTTT. Translating it yields CASSRAPGTTGNTIYF.

This sequence joins TRBV6-1 and TRBJ1-2, with D possibly being TRBD1 (6 bases). Trimming removed 1 base from V and 4 bases from J, with 10 bases in between. Germline CDR1 is MNHNS and CDR2 is SASEGT. This CDR3 contains 14 residues. Written as DNA, the CDR3 is TGTGCCAGCAGTGAAGTCGGGGACACCTATGGCTACACCTTC. Protein: CASSEVGDTYGYTF.

This clone showed up just once. This chain links TRBV6-4 with TRBJ1-1, with 10 bases fitting TRBD1. The ends lost 6 bases at V and 5 bases at J; junction bases unmatched: 6. Germline CDR1 reads MRHNA; CDR2 reads SNTAGT. The CDR3 sequence is 14 residues long. The CDR3 is CASSRDRGYTEAFF. The CDR3 bases are TGTGCCAGCAGCCGGGACAGGGGATATACTGAAGCTTTCTTT.

This chain uses TRBV5-1 with TRBJ1-4, with TRBD1 matching 7 bases. J lost 2 bases, V lost 2 bases, and 3 bases had no gene match. The CDR3 consists of 15 residues. Germline values: CDR1 SGHRS, CDR2 YFSETQ. CDR3 in amino acids: CASSLGQVTNEKLFF. CDR3 sequence (DNA): TGCGCCAGCAGCTTAGGACAGGTTACTAATGAAAAACTGTTTTTT.